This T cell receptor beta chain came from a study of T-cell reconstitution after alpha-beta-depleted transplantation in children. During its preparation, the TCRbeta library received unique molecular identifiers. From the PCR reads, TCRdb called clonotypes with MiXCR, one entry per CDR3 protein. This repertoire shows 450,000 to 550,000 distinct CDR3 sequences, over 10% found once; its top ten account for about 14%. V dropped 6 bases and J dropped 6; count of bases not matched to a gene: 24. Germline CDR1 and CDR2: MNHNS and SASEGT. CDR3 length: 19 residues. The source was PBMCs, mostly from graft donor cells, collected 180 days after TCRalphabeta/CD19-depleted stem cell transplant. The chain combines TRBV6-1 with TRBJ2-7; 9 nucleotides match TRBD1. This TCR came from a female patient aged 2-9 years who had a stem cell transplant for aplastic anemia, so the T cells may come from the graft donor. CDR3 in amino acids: CASRPPTRTGTGTPGEQYF. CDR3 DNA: TGTGCCAGCAGACCCCCGACCAGGACCGGGACAGGGACCCCTGGCGAGCAGTACTTC.